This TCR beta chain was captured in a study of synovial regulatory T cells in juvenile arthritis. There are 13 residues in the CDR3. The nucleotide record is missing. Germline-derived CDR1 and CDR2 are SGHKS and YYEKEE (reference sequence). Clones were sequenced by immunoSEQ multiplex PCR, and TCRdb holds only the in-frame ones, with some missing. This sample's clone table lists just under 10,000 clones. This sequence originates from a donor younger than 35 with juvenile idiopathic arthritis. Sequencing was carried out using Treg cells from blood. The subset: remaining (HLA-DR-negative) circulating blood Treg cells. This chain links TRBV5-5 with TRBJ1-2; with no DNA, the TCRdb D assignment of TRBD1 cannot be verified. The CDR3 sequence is CASSRQGSYGYTF.